This entry features one T cell receptor (beta chain) sequence. Antigen specificity is unknown. This record belongs to a study of radiotherapy plus CTLA-4 blockade in lung cancer. Study-wide context: Among all patients, approximately 17% showed objective responses, while roughly 34% had disease control. Findings and limits, study-wide: Response was reportedly best predicted by early blood T cell clone dynamics, with interferon-beta.

Focal radiation and CTLA-4 blockade (ipilimumab) were tested in chemo-refractory metastatic non-small-cell lung cancer patients. Generated by immunoSEQ multiplex PCR, the TCRdb table keeps only in-frame clones and is missing some. The sample holds about 77,000 clones, roughly 69% seen once. The germline CDR1 and CDR2 sequences are LNHNV and YYDKDF (reference sequence). Unmatched junction bases numbered 3, after V lost 1 base and J lost 6 bases. The CDR3 consists of 13 residues. The specimen comprised peripheral blood, sampled from a patient treated with radiotherapy plus ipilimumab. This chain joins TRBV15 and TRBJ2-7, with 7 bases fitting TRBD2. The sequence was obtained from a human donor with non-small cell lung cancer whose response to radiotherapy plus ipilimumab could not be evaluated. CDR3 residues: CATSRGLAREQYF. CDR3 sequence (DNA): TGTGCCACCAGCAGAGGACTAGCCCGCGAGCAGTACTTC.